This is a list of T cell receptor beta chains from one sample in a study of blood T cell repertoires in COVID-19. The repertoire was sequenced with immunoSEQ multiplex PCR; TCRdb's copy has only in-frame clones and lacks some. The sample yields over 150,000 clones, around 85% seen once. Sequencing was carried out using PBMCs or T cells enriched from blood (not recorded which). These receptors all stem from a man aged 35 to 55 who had recovered from COVID-19. Each CDR3 is given without its conserved first and last residue.

J gene,V gene,CDR3 protein
TRBJ1-4,TRBV30,AYDRVEGKLF
TRBJ2-1,TRBV10-3,ASLPTSGDNEQF
TRBJ1-2,TRBV27,ASSAGSGYT
TRBJ2-3,TRBV2,ASIQGSLFLSTDTQY
TRBJ1-2,TRBV4-2,ASSPQGGPGQGAPSRYGYT
TRBJ1-1,TRBV28,ASRYPGQASGAF
TRBJ1-5,TRBV6-1,ASSDRGNQPQH
TRBJ2-3,TRBV9,ASSALSSRYTDTQY
TRBJ1-2,TRBV28,ASSFPLRGQGGGYT
TRBJ2-7,TRBV7-2,ASSLGSSGSKGEQY
TRBJ1-2,TRBV4-1,ASSQDGRGEYGYT
TRBJ1-4,TRBV5-1,ASSLRGGLEEKLF
TRBJ1-3,TRBV2,ASSDGQGNSGNTIY
TRBJ1-1,TRBV24-1,ATSPGQGKNTEAF
TRBJ2-7,TRBV5-1,ASSLFHRGRYEQY
TRBJ1-2,TRBV9,ASSVEEVTLYGYT
TRBJ1-5,TRBV24-1,ATAGQGNQPQH
TRBJ2-7,TRBV27,ASSEAAGGPYEQY
TRBJ1-5,TRBV24-1,ATSDKTGPNQPQH
TRBJ1-1,TRBV7-3,ASSPRGGGSSTEAF
TRBJ1-3,TRBV5-5,ASSNSGGNTIY
TRBJ1-1,TRBV5-1,ASSSMTGGNTEAF
TRBJ2-5,TRBV19,ASSIRGGRETQY
TRBJ1-4,TRBV2,ASGREGPEKLF
TRBJ1-4,TRBV5-1,ASSLLGADEKLF
TRBJ2-7,TRBV4-2,ASSPRTSGSDEQY
TRBJ1-3,TRBV29-1,SVEIVEGNTIY
TRBJ2-2,TRBV3-1/TRBV3-2,ASTTTGELF
TRBJ1-1,TRBV5-1,ASGRRSNTEAF
TRBJ2-7,TRBV5-1,ASSWRQGTTYEQY
TRBJ2-3,TRBV19,ASTLRGMRGSTDTQY
TRBJ1-3,TRBV5-1,ASSAGTQGNTIY
TRBJ1-1,TRBV6-1,ASSETGGVGAF
TRBJ1-2,TRBV18,ASSLVEGNGYT
TRBJ2-1,TRBV28,ASSAGFYEQF